The 28 T cell receptor beta chains below come from one sample, sequenced in a study of cytomegalovirus exposure and HLA in healthy donors. With 60 Vbeta and 13 Jbeta primers, the PCR was carried out. Libraries were prepared by immunoSEQ multiplex PCR; TCRdb keeps only in-frame clonotypes and omits some of them. The data contain some 160,000 clones, around 80% of them seen just once; the ten biggest clones take up roughly 4%. Sequencing was done on a sample of PBMCs. All receptors come from a woman in her thirties or forties in good health and CMV-seropositive.

The chain combines TRBV5-1 with TRBJ2-4; TRBD2 agrees at 11 bases. Trimming at V came to 0 bases and at J to 6 bases, leaving 8 bases not matched to a gene. The CDR3 totals 17 residues. Germline V CDR1 and CDR2: SGHRS, YFSETQ. The CDR3 sequence is CASSLEASGGRGNIQYF. The CDR3 bases are TGCGCCAGCAGCTTGGAAGCTAGCGGGGGGCGAGGAAACATTCAGTACTTC.

This rearrangement joins TRBV6-5 to TRBJ2-2; D is possibly TRBD1 (6 bases). The CDR3 consists of 15 residues. Between the trimmed V and J ends, which lost 5 bases and 5 bases, there was a span of 15 bases. Germline V lookup: CDR1 MNHEY, CDR2 SVGAGI. DNA of the CDR3: TGTGCCAGCAGTATTTCCGGGACACTAACCGGGGAGCTGTTTTTT. This gives the protein CASSISGTLTGELFF.

The genes are TRBV27 and TRBJ2-5; 8 positions agree with TRBD2. Trimming took 3 bases from V and 4 from J; bases not matched to a gene: 1. Per germline, CDR1 MNHEY and CDR2 SMNVEV (reference sequence). The CDR3 is made up of 13 amino acids. The CDR3 reads CASSFREGETQYF. The CDR3 DNA reads as TGTGCCAGCAGTTTTCGGGAGGGAGAGACCCAGTACTTC.

The V gene is TRBV5-1, the J gene TRBJ2-4; 7 bases match TRBD1. Germline V gives CDR1 SGHRS, CDR2 YFSETQ. V was pared by 0 bases and J by 8 bases, with 5 bases of the junction left unmatched. This CDR3 is 14 amino acids long. The CDR3 DNA sequence: TGCGCCAGCAGCTTGGAAGGGGGCCGGGACATTCAGTACTTC. As protein: CASSLEGGRDIQYF.

The genes are TRBV9 and TRBJ2-2, with 10 positions matching TRBD1. Germline V gives CDR1 SGDLS, CDR2 YYNGEE. V lost 2 bases to trimming and J lost 4 bases; unmatched junction nucleotides: 2. The CDR3 spans 15 residues. The CDR3 is CASSVGQGFTGELFF. CDR3 DNA sequence: TGTGCCAGCAGCGTGGGACAGGGGTTCACCGGGGAGCTGTTTTTT.

The rearrangement uses TRBV5-4 and TRBJ2-7; TRBD1 matches 7 bases. The CDR3 runs to 13 residues. Germline V gives CDR1 SGHNT, CDR2 YYREEE (reference sequence). V shed 4 bases, J shed 6 bases, and the junction held 7 bases outside the gene matches. CDR3 loop: CASSIDRVGEQYF. CDR3 DNA: TGTGCCAGCAGCATTGACAGGGTTGGCGAGCAGTACTTC.

The J gene is TRBJ2-1, the V gene TRBV5-8, with D possibly TRBD2 on 5 matching bases. The CDR3 has 16 residues. With 5 bases removed from V and 4 bases from J, the gap between germline ends came to 19 bases. Germline V gene sequence: CDR1 SGHTS, CDR2 YDEGEE. The CDR3 loop reads CASRLKPSGAYNEQFF. CDR3 in DNA: TGTGCCAGCAGGCTCAAGCCGAGCGGCGCTTACAATGAGCAGTTCTTC.

The chain recombines TRBV21-1 with TRBJ2-7; TRBD2 is the table's D call, not checked against the DNA. TRBV21-1 constitutes a pseudogene. The CDR3 is made up of 16 amino acids. The CDR3 here is CAGSRLRGVRPDEQYF. The CDR3 DNA reads TGTGCCGGCAGCAGGCTCAGAGGAGTACGGCCCGACGAGCAGTACTTC.

The V call is TRBV9, the J call TRBJ2-2; D might be TRBD2 (6 bases). The V gene lost 4 bases and the J gene lost 5 bases, with 21 bases spanning the gap. The length of the CDR3 is 17 residues. CDR1 SGDLS and CDR2 YYNGEE come from the germline V gene. The CDR3 DNA reads as TGTGCCAGCAGCCCCCGCTTTTTGGACTACGGAACCGGGGAGCTGTTTTTT. Its translation is CASSPRFLDYGTGELFF. Supplemented by reference TRBV9 and TRBJ2-2, the full variable domain reads DSGVTQTPKHLITATGQRVTLRCSPRSGDLSVYWYQQSLDQGLQFLIQYYNGEERAKGNILERFSAQQFPDLHSELNLSSLELGDSALYFCASSPRFLDYGTGELFFGEGSRLTVL.

This clone was seen a single time. The chain uses TRBV11-2 and TRBJ2-1, with D maybe TRBD2 (7 bases). V lost 7 bases to trimming and J lost 2 bases, with 15 bases between them. CDR3 length: 15 amino acids. Per germline, CDR1 SGHAT and CDR2 FQNNGV. Here the CDR3 reads CASTWGAGAYNEQFF. CDR3 nucleotide sequence: TGTGCCAGCACCTGGGGGGCGGGGGCCTACAATGAGCAGTTCTTC.

V gene TRBV19 combines with J gene TRBJ2-7, with D perhaps matching TRBD2 (6 bases). This CDR3 comprises 15 residues. Germline V CDR1 and CDR2: LNHDA, SQIVND (reference sequence). Trimming stripped 6 bases from V and 2 bases from J, with 17 bases between. Here the CDR3 reads CASSRTGGTPYEQYF. The CDR3 DNA reads TGTGCCAGTAGCCGGACCGGGGGTACCCCCTACGAGCAGTACTTC.

The genes are TRBV11-2 and TRBJ1-3; D might be TRBD1 (5 bases). The CDR3 sequence is 15 residues long. The V and J ends lost 1 base and 2 bases respectively, with 9 bases between them. Germline CDR1 is SGHAT and CDR2 is FQNNGV. The CDR3 coding sequence is TGTGCCAGCAGCTTAGGCGCGGACACTGGAAACACCATATATTTT. Translation: CASSLGADTGNTIYF.

This clone turned up a few times. The chain links TRBV27 to TRBJ1-2, with TRBD1 matching over 7 bases. Unmatched junction bases numbered 13, after V lost 4 bases and J lost 5 bases. This CDR3 has 16 amino acids. Germline V CDR1 and CDR2: MNHEY, SMNVEV (reference sequence). CDR3 region: CASSSSTGNLGYGYTF. The CDR3 coding sequence is TGTGCCAGCAGTTCCTCGACAGGGAATCTTGGGTATGGCTACACCTTC.

This chain uses TRBV21-1 with TRBJ2-3; the D segment call TRBD2 is taken from the table without a DNA check. TRBV21-1 is deemed a pseudogene. There are 19 residues in the CDR3. CDR3 sequence: CASSKTAGGERPFPDTQYF. As DNA, the CDR3 is TGTGCCAGCAGCAAAACTGCGGGTGGGGAGCGTCCGTTCCCAGATACGCAGTATTTT.

The chain combines TRBV5-1 with TRBJ2-3; 10 bases match TRBD2. Germline V gene lookup returns CDR1 SGHRS and CDR2 YFSETQ. V was clipped by 4 bases and J by 1 base; unmatched bases: 3. This CDR3 contains 15 residues. CDR3 in amino acids: CASSGTSGGTDTQYF. The DNA of the CDR3 is TGCGCCAGCAGCGGTACTAGCGGGGGCACAGATACGCAGTATTTT. Together with reference TRBV5-1 and TRBJ2-3, the CDR3 gives the full variable domain: KAGVTQTPRYLIKTRGQQVTLSCSPISGHRSVSWYQQTPGQGLQFLFEYFSETQRNKGNFPGRFSGRQFSNSRSEMNVSTLELGDSALYLCASSGTSGGTDTQYFGPGTRLTVL.

The chain joins TRBV28 to TRBJ1-2; no clear D. Trimming left V 7 bases short and J 2 bases short, with 5 bases between. CDR3 size: 11 residues. Germline values: CDR1 MDHEN, CDR2 SYDVKM. Written as DNA, the CDR3 is TGTGCCAGCATTTCGAACTATGGCTACACCTTC. Translating gives CASISNYGYTF.

Details on this clone: This sample includes further DNA sequences coding for the same CDR3. The rearrangement joins TRBV5-1 to TRBJ2-7, with 9 bases that match TRBD2. V dropped 4 bases and J dropped 0; count of bases not matched to a gene: 5. The CDR3 contains 15 residues. In germline, CDR1 is SGHRS, CDR2 YFSETQ. In nucleotides, the CDR3 is TGCGCCAGCAGCCCAGGGACTAGCAGCTCCTACGAGCAGTACTTC. Protein sequence: CASSPGTSSSYEQYF.

In DNA, the CDR3 is TGTGCCAGCAGCGCCGGGACACCCAACACCGGGGAGCTGTTTTTT. It codes for CASSAGTPNTGELFF. V gene TRBV7-2 combines with J gene TRBJ2-2; D is perhaps TRBD1 (6 bases). The CDR3 contains 15 residues. Germline V gene sequence: CDR1 SGHTA, CDR2 FQGNSA. Trimming removed 5 bases from V and 2 bases from J, with 12 bases in between.

The chain couples TRBV27 to TRBJ1-2; the match to TRBD1 covers 7 bases. The CDR3 length is 14 residues. The J segment lost 3 bases and the V segment lost 0 bases, leaving 1 base of the junction unmatched. The V gene's germline CDR1 is MNHEY and CDR2 SMNVEV (reference sequence). The CDR3 spells CASSLSDRDYGYTF. CDR3 coding DNA: TGTGCCAGCAGTTTATCAGACAGGGACTATGGCTACACCTTC.

This chain uses TRBV5-1 with TRBJ2-5; 8 bases match TRBD1. The CDR3 is made up of 15 amino acids. Germline CDR1 and CDR2: SGHRS and YFSETQ. V was clipped by 4 bases and J by 2 bases; unmatched bases: 7. DNA for the CDR3: TGCGCCAGCAGCCGGGACAGGCAGTTTCAAGAGACCCAGTACTTC. It translates to CASSRDRQFQETQYF.

This clone was counted between two and nine times. The CDR3 reads CASSLLGGYTEAFF. The CDR3 region has the DNA TGTGCCAGCAGTCTCCTGGGGGGATATACTGAAGCTTTCTTT. The rearrangement uses TRBV27 and TRBJ1-1; TRBD1 is a possible D gene (5 bases). There are 14 residues in the CDR3. The V gene's germline CDR1 is MNHEY and CDR2 SMNVEV (reference sequence). V was cut by 5 bases and J by 5 bases, with 15 bases left in between.

The rearrangement uses TRBV6-4 and TRBJ2-3, with 9 bases aligning to TRBD2. CDR1 is MRHNA, CDR2 SNTAGT, per germline. CDR3 length: 14 residues. J was trimmed by 5 bases and V by 6 bases; bases with no gene match: 6. CDR3 sequence reads: CASSLGLARDTQYF. The CDR3 DNA sequence: TGTGCCAGCAGCTTAGGACTAGCGAGAGATACGCAGTATTTT.

The V call is TRBV7-9, the J call TRBJ2-7; 8 nucleotides align to TRBD1. The CDR3 is 15 residues long. V lost 5 bases, J lost 4 bases, and 10 bases stayed unmatched. CDR1 SEHNR and CDR2 FQNEAQ come from the germline V gene (reference sequence). The CDR3 spells CASSQPAGGGYEQYF. The CDR3 nucleotides read TGTGCCAGCAGCCAACCAGCAGGGGGCGGTTACGAGCAGTACTTC.

V and J are TRBV28 and TRBJ1-4; tentative D call: TRBD1 (5 bases). CDR3 length: 12 amino acids. Germline CDR1 and CDR2: MDHEN and SYDVKM. V was cut by 7 bases and J by 8 bases, with 11 bases left in between. The CDR3 DNA reads TGTGCCAGCAAAAGGGGCAGCGAAAAACTGTTTTTT. This encodes CASKRGSEKLFF.

This clone was recorded a few times. The gene calls are TRBV7-9 and TRBJ1-1; the D is unclear. The germline V gene has CDR1 SEHNR and CDR2 FQNEAQ (reference sequence). Deletions cut 6 bases from V and 1 base from J, with 6 bases between. The CDR3 is 12 amino acids. The CDR3 region is CASSSRNTEAFF. CDR3 DNA: TGTGCCAGCAGTTCTAGGAACACTGAAGCTTTCTTT. The variable domain in full, with the rest retrieved from reference TRBV7-9 and TRBJ1-1, is DTGVSQNPRHKITKRGQNVTFRCDPISEHNRLYWYRQTLGQGPEFLTYFQNEAQLEKSRLLSDRFSAERPKGSFSTLEIQRTEQGDSAMYLCASSSRNTEAFFGQGTRLTVV.

This clone was found once. The genes are TRBV28 and TRBJ2-3, with D uncertain. The CDR3 consists of 15 residues. Trimming shortened V by 4 bases and J by 3 bases, and 14 bases separated the two germline ends. CDR1 is MDHEN, CDR2 SYDVKM, per germline. CDR3 sequence reads: CASSSVSEVTDTQYF. CDR3 bases: TGTGCCAGCAGTTCGGTCAGCGAAGTGACAGATACGCAGTATTTT.

The chain combines TRBV5-8 with TRBJ1-2; D is perhaps TRBD1 (6 bases). V was trimmed by 3 bases and J by 10 bases, leaving 10 bases between them. The germline V gene encodes CDR1 SGHTS and CDR2 YDEGEE. The CDR3 has 11 amino acids. CDR3 DNA sequence: TGTGCCAGCAGCTACGGGACAACCTACACCTTC. This encodes CASSYGTTYTF.

This clone appeared once. The chain couples TRBV28 to TRBJ2-7; TRBD2 aligns across 11 bases. This CDR3 is built from 15 residues. After removal of 8 bases from V and 2 bases from J, the junction contained 8 bases not matched to a gene. Germline CDR1 MDHEN, CDR2 SYDVKM. As DNA, the CDR3 is TGTGCCAGCGGCGGGGGACTAGCGGTTACCTACGAGCAGTACTTC. Protein sequence: CASGGGLAVTYEQYF. Drawing the rest from reference TRBV28 and TRBJ2-7, the complete variable domain is DVKVTQSSRYLVKRTGEKVFLECVQDMDHENMFWYRQDPGLGLRLIYFSYDVKMKEKGDIPEGYSVSREKKERFSLILESASTNQTSMYLCASGGGLAVTYEQYFGPGTRLTVT.